A selection of T cell receptor beta chains follows, all from one sample in a study of blood T cell repertoires in COVID-19. Profiled with immunoSEQ multiplex PCR; TCRdb holds only in-frame clones, not every one. This table holds roughly 40,000 clones, over 85% found once. Sequencing used peripheral blood. The receptor set was obtained from a man aged 50 to 60 with COVID-19, enrolled during active disease. The CDR3 runs from the conserved cysteine through the conserved F or W. A D gene is named only where the DNA matches it firmly. The listing skips clone size in some rows; elsewhere it reads once, few, many or a size class.

CDR3 protein,CDR3 DNA,V gene,J gene,clone size,D gene
CASSQVPSGTSGSGNEQFF,TGTGCCAGCAGCCAAGTCCCGTCCGGGACTAGCGGGAGTGGCAATGAGCAGTTCTTC,TRBV3-1/TRBV3-2,TRBJ2-1,NA,TRBD2
CASSDLFGGRDTQYF,TGTGCCAGCAGTGATCTTTTTGGCGGGAGAGATACGCAGTATTTT,TRBV6-4,TRBJ2-3,NA,TRBD2
CASSRARGDETQYF,TGTGCCAGTAGTAGGGCCAGGGGAGACGAGACCCAGTACTTC,TRBV19,TRBJ2-5,NA,NA
CASSLDGSSDQETQYF,TGTGCCAGCAGCTTGGATGGTTCTAGCGATCAAGAGACCCAGTACTTC,TRBV5-4,TRBJ2-5,NA,NA
CASSLHQGAGGNTIYF,TGTGCCAGCAGTTTACATCAGGGGGCAGGTGGAAACACCATATATTTT,TRBV28,TRBJ1-3,NA,TRBD1
CASSPQPGLNTEAFF,TGTGCCAGCTCACCCCAGCCGGGTCTGAACACTGAAGCTTTCTTT,TRBV18,TRBJ1-1,NA,NA
CASSQGAYNSPLHF,TGTGCCAGCTCACAAGGGGCCTATAATTCACCCCTCCACTTT,TRBV18,TRBJ1-6,NA,NA
CASSLSGQDYGYTF,TGTGCCAGCAGTTTATCGGGGCAGGACTATGGCTACACCTTC,TRBV27,TRBJ1-2,NA,NA
CASSPGQGTDTQYF,TGTGCCAGCAGCCCGGGACAGGGAACAGATACGCAGTATTTT,TRBV7-2,TRBJ2-3,NA,TRBD1
CASSITGQYGYTF,TGTGCCAGTAGTATAACAGGGCAATATGGCTACACCTTC,TRBV19,TRBJ1-2,NA,NA
CAISAKVAGNHTEAFF,TGTGCCATCAGTGCTAAAGTGGCGGGGAATCACACTGAAGCTTTCTTT,TRBV10-3,TRBJ1-1,once,NA
CASSSGQQNIQYF,TGTGCCAGCAGCTCAGGACAGCAAAACATTCAGTACTTC,TRBV7-2,TRBJ2-4,NA,NA
CASSISRNSPLHF,TGTGCCAGTAGTATCTCCCGGAATTCACCCCTCCACTTT,TRBV19,TRBJ1-6,NA,NA
CASSLTGTGRTGELFF,TGCGCCAGCAGCTTGACCGGGACAGGGAGGACCGGGGAGCTGTTTTTT,TRBV5-1,TRBJ2-2,once,TRBD1
CASSQARERNYGYTF,TGCGCCAGCAGCCAAGCCAGGGAACGGAACTATGGCTACACCTTC,TRBV4-1,TRBJ1-2,few,NA
CASSTRLGQGVSEQYF,TGTGCCAGCAGTACCCGACTTGGACAGGGAGTGAGTGAGCAGTACTTC,TRBV27,TRBJ2-7,NA,TRBD1
CASSPGSQANNYGYTF,TGCGCCAGCAGCCCCGGTTCCCAGGCGAATAACTATGGCTACACCTTC,TRBV5-1,TRBJ1-2,NA,NA
CASSYINEQFF,TGTGCCAGCAGCTATATCAATGAGCAGTTCTTC,TRBV7-2,TRBJ2-1,NA,NA
CASSIGPTSGRADFHEQYF,TGTGCCAGTAGTATAGGCCCTACTAGCGGGAGGGCCGATTTCCACGAGCAGTACTTC,TRBV19,TRBJ2-7,NA,TRBD2
CAWSKGGEVGGYTF,TGTGCCTGGAGTAAGGGAGGGGAAGTCGGCGGCTACACCTTC,TRBV30,TRBJ1-2,NA,NA
CASSSEGHLSYEQYF,TGCGCCAGCAGCTCCGAGGGACACCTTTCCTACGAGCAGTACTTC,TRBV5-1,TRBJ2-7,NA,NA
CAWSVRGRASLYEQYF,TGTGCCTGGAGTGTACGAGGGAGGGCGTCACTCTACGAGCAGTACTTC,TRBV30,TRBJ2-7,once,TRBD2
CASSLVRHGRMNYGYTF,TGTGCCAGCAGCTTGGTCAGGCATGGTAGGATGAACTATGGCTACACCTTC,TRBV5-6,TRBJ1-2,few,NA
CSVKRELYNEQFF,TGCAGCGTGAAGCGGGAGCTCTACAATGAGCAGTTCTTC,TRBV29-1,TRBJ2-1,NA,TRBD2
CATSAKTGGELFF,TGTGCCACCAGTGCCAAGACAGGGGGGGAGCTGTTTTTT,TRBV24-1,TRBJ2-2,NA,TRBD1
CASSPGTEGRYNEQFF,TGCGCCAGCAGCCCTGGGACAGAGGGTCGGTACAATGAGCAGTTCTTC,TRBV4-3,TRBJ2-1,NA,TRBD1
CASSRQGAGGPNEQFF,TGCGCCAGCAGCCGCCAGGGGGCGGGAGGGCCAAATGAGCAGTTCTTC,TRBV5-1,TRBJ2-1,NA,NA